The clone carrying this TCR beta chain was seen repeatedly, ten times or more. Antigen unknown. Amplifying from RNA transcripts, the study obtained TCR beta CDR3 regions. RT-PCR with HTBI primers came first, then second-round multiplex PCR. Using its own MiXCR run on the multiplex PCR reads, TCRdb lists one record per CDR3 protein. The data contain a few hundred thousand distinct CDR3 sequences, about a sixth of them seen just once; the ten biggest clones take up roughly 2.4%. This entry comes from a study of Graves' ophthalmopathy and Graves' hyperthyroidism. General study points: The model reached approximately 70% sensitivity and 72.22% specificity for predicting ophthalmopathy progression.

This CDR3 spans 19 amino acids. The V end lost 1 base, the J end lost 0 bases, and 19 bases lay between the germline ends. The germline V gene encodes CDR1 LGHNA and CDR2 YNFKEQ. No donor had other autoimmune disease, uncontrolled infection, pregnancy or lactation. The receptor comes from an adult woman with stable Graves' hyperthyroidism. The V and J genes are TRBV4-2 and TRBJ1-3; the D gene is possibly TRBD1 (5 bases). Sequencing was carried out using peripheral blood. The CDR3 here is CASSQVFVGRRTSGNTIYF. CDR3 nucleotides: TGTGCCAGCAGCCAAGTTTTTGTGGGGCGCCGGACCTCTGGAAACACCATATATTTT.